Shown below are 5 T cell receptor beta chains from a single sample sequenced in a study of blood T cell repertoires in COVID-19. Assay: immunoSEQ multiplex PCR; the TCRdb copy retains only in-frame clones and omits some. The sample contains 440,000 or so clones, roughly 90% of which appear only once. The sample consisted of peripheral blood. The receptor source for this set is a woman between 40 and 55 years old with COVID-19, enrolled during active disease.

This chain connects TRBV5-1 to TRBJ1-1, with D possibly matching TRBD1 (5 bases). The V gene lost 2 bases and the J gene lost 1 base, with 6 bases spanning the gap. The CDR3 has 13 amino acids. CDR1 is SGHRS and CDR2 is YFSETQ in the germline V gene. CDR3 coding DNA: TGCGCCAGCAGCTTTACAGGGAACACTGAAGCTTTCTTT. It encodes CASSFTGNTEAFF.

The CDR3 nucleotides read TGCGCCAGCAGCTTGGACGGGGATCCGAATGAAAAACTGTTTTTT. Its translation: CASSLDGDPNEKLFF. The chain employs TRBV5-1 and TRBJ1-4; no firm D call. V was pared by 0 bases and J by 5 bases, with 11 bases between. Germline assignment: CDR1 SGHRS and CDR2 YFSETQ. This CDR3 is built from 15 residues.

The chain combines TRBV19 with TRBJ2-7; TRBD1 might be the D (6 bases). CDR3 length: 15 amino acids. CDR1 and CDR2 (germline): LNHDA, SQIVND (reference sequence). V lost 3 bases to trimming and J lost 0 bases, with 12 bases between them. This CDR3 is CASSILPGDSYEQYF. CDR3 sequence (DNA): TGTGCCAGTAGTATCCTGCCAGGGGACTCCTACGAGCAGTACTTC.

V usage is TRBV28 and J usage is TRBJ2-6; TRBD2 aligns across 9 bases. CDR1 MDHEN and CDR2 SYDVKM come from the germline V gene. This CDR3 is built from 19 residues. J was trimmed by 3 bases and V by 7 bases; bases with no gene match: 16. This CDR3 reads CASTRGGRASLFGANVLTF. The CDR3 DNA follows: TGTGCCAGCACGAGAGGCGGGAGGGCCAGTCTGTTTGGGGCCAACGTCCTGACTTTC.

This chain joins TRBV7-2 and TRBJ2-1; 10 bases align to TRBD2. The J segment lost 3 bases and the V segment lost 0 bases, leaving 14 bases of the junction unmatched. In germline, CDR1 is SGHTA, CDR2 FQGNSA. The CDR3 is 20 residues long. CDR3 region: CASSLAQLAGRSVNYNEQFF. The CDR3 DNA is TGTGCCAGCAGCTTAGCCCAACTAGCGGGAAGGTCCGTGAACTACAATGAGCAGTTCTTC.